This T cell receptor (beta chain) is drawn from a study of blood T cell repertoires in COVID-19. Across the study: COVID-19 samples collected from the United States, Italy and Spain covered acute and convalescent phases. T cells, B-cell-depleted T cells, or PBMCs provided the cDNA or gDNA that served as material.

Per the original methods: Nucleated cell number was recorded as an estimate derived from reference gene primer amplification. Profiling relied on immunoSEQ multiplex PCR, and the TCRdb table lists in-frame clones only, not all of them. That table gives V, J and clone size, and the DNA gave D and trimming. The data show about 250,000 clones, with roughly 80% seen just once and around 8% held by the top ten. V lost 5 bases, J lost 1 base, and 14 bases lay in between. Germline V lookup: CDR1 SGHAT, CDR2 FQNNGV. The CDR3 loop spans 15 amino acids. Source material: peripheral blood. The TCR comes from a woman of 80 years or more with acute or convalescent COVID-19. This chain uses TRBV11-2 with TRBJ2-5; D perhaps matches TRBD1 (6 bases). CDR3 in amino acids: CASSKNRDPQETQYF. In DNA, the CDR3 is TGTGCCAGCAGCAAAAACAGGGACCCCCAAGAGACCCAGTACTTC.